The 25 T cell receptor beta chains presented below share a single source sample, sequenced in a study of blood T cell repertoires in COVID-19. Profiled with immunoSEQ multiplex PCR; TCRdb holds only in-frame clones, not every one. The repertoire consists of 150,000 to 200,000 clones, with around four fifths occurring once and the leading ten covering around 8%. What was sequenced was peripheral blood. The receptors stem from a woman in her 70s with COVID-19, enrolled during active disease.

The chain combines TRBV9 with TRBJ1-2; 8 nucleotides agree with TRBD1. Looked up from germline, CDR1 is SGDLS and CDR2 is YYNGEE. V shed 3 bases, J shed 8 bases, and the junction held 9 bases outside the gene matches. This CDR3 region has 14 residues. This chain's CDR3 is CASSGDTGGGGYTF. CDR3 coding DNA: TGTGCCAGCAGCGGGGATACAGGGGGAGGCGGCTACACCTTC.

The chain couples TRBV19 to TRBJ1-4; possible D gene TRBD1, 5 bases. The germline CDR1 and CDR2 sequences are LNHDA and SQIVND (reference sequence). This CDR3 is built from 13 residues. V dropped 4 bases and J dropped 5 bases, with 8 bases sitting between them. As DNA, the CDR3 is TGTGCCAGTAGTACAGGGAACAATGAAAAACTGTTTTTT. It is translated as CASSTGNNEKLFF.

V is TRBV28 and J is TRBJ2-7, with a weak D call TRBD1 (7 bases). V lost 1 base, J lost 11 bases, and 12 bases lay in between. Germline V gene data show CDR1 as MDHEN and CDR2 as SYDVKM. The CDR3 is made up of 12 amino acids. CDR3 sequence: CASSLYQGEEYF. CDR3 DNA: TGTGCCAGCAGTTTATATCAGGGGGAGGAGTACTTC.

The gene calls are TRBV19 and TRBJ2-4; 12 bases map to TRBD2. J gave up 6 bases and V 7 bases, and 7 bases lay outside the gene matches. The CDR3 spans 15 residues. Germline assignment: CDR1 LNHDA and CDR2 SQIVND (reference sequence). The CDR3 nucleotides are TGTGCCAGTAACCCGACTAGCGGGAGACGAAACATTCAGTACTTC. The encoded protein is CASNPTSGRRNIQYF.

This chain connects TRBV7-2 to TRBJ2-3; D may be TRBD2 (5 bases). Germline CDR1 is SGHTA and CDR2 is FQGNSA. V lost 2 bases, J lost 5 bases, and 11 bases lay in between. This CDR3 is built from 14 residues. CDR3: CASSLSSRGDTQYF. CDR3 DNA: TGTGCCAGCAGCTTAAGTTCCCGGGGAGATACGCAGTATTTT.

The chain uses TRBV7-8 and TRBJ2-7, with TRBD2 identical over 14 bases. Per germline, CDR1 SGHVS and CDR2 FQNEAQ. The V segment lost 5 bases and the J segment 6 bases; nucleotides outside the gene matches: 6. The CDR3 totals 15 residues. CDR3 sequence (DNA): TGTGCCAGCAGCCCGGGACTAGCGGGAGCAAGCGAGCAGTACTTC. Its protein product is CASSPGLAGASEQYF.

This chain connects TRBV11-2 to TRBJ2-7; TRBD1 is a possible D gene (6 bases). Germline loops: CDR1 SGHAT, CDR2 FQNNGV. Trimming removed 1 base from V and 2 bases from J, with 18 bases in between. CDR3 length: 17 amino acids. CDR3 amino acids: CASSLAFRGLRAYEQYF. The CDR3 DNA is TGTGCCAGCAGCTTAGCTTTCAGGGGATTGAGAGCCTACGAGCAGTACTTC.

The gene calls are TRBV28 and TRBJ1-5; TRBD1 might be the D (5 bases). The length of the CDR3 is 15 residues. Per germline, CDR1 MDHEN and CDR2 SYDVKM. Trimming cost V 5 bases and J 2 bases, with 13 bases left between them. The CDR3 spells CASSAGGFGNQPQHF. The CDR3 nucleotides are TGTGCCAGCAGTGCGGGGGGTTTTGGCAATCAGCCCCAGCATTTT.

The chain carries TRBV5-3 and TRBJ1-5; 7 nucleotides agree with TRBD1. TRBV5-3 falls under the ORF class, with uncertain function. V gave up 4 bases and J gave up 8 bases; unmatched junction bases: 12. The CDR3 totals 15 residues. This CDR3 is CARSTLGQILKPQHF. Here the CDR3 DNA reads TGTGCCAGAAGCACATTGGGACAGATCTTAAAGCCCCAGCATTTT.

The J gene is TRBJ2-1, the V gene TRBV7-7; a possible D gene is TRBD2 (5 bases). Germline lookup yields CDR1 SSHAT and CDR2 FNYEAQ (reference sequence). CDR3 length equals 14 residues. Deletions cut 1 base from V and 5 bases from J, with 9 bases between. The CDR3, as DNA: TGTGCCAGCAGCTTAGGCCTAGCCAACAATGAGCAGTTCTTC. Protein sequence: CASSLGLANNEQFF.

CDR3 region: CALRPARGQPQHF. CDR3 in DNA: TGTGCCTTGAGGCCCGCAAGAGGGCAGCCCCAGCATTTT. This rearrangement joins TRBV19 to TRBJ1-5; the D is unclear. Germline CDR1 reads LNHDA; CDR2 reads SQIVND (reference sequence). V lost 11 bases and J lost 7, with 18 bases in between. This CDR3 has 13 amino acids.

V is TRBV27 and J is TRBJ2-1; D ambiguous. The CDR3 loop spans 11 amino acids. V was cut by 5 bases and J by 7 bases, with 6 bases left in between. Germline lookup yields CDR1 MNHEY and CDR2 SMNVEV (reference sequence). The CDR3 bases are TGTGCCAGCAGTCCAGGAAATGAGCAGTTCTTC. Translating it yields CASSPGNEQFF.

The J gene is TRBJ2-3, the V gene TRBV28, with 11 bases that match TRBD2. The CDR3 is made up of 15 amino acids. V gave up 8 bases and J gave up 3 bases; unmatched junction bases: 7. In germline, CDR1 is MDHEN, CDR2 SYDVKM. CDR3 DNA: TGTGCCAGCTCTTTAGCGGGAGGGGGAACAGATACGCAGTATTTT. This gives the protein CASSLAGGGTDTQYF.

This sequence joins TRBV28 and TRBJ1-2, with 7 bases fitting TRBD1. The V and J ends lost 8 bases and 8 bases, in that order; junction bases with no gene match: 14. The CDR3 contains 14 residues. CDR1 is MDHEN and CDR2 is SYDVKM in the germline V gene. The CDR3 loop reads CASGGAGLRGGYTF. The DNA of the CDR3 is TGTGCCAGCGGAGGGGCAGGCCTCAGGGGGGGCTACACCTTC.

The rearrangement uses TRBV7-3 and TRBJ1-2, with D possibly TRBD1 on 6 matching bases. The CDR3 runs 16 residues. Germline lookup yields CDR1 SGHTA and CDR2 FQGTGA. V was clipped by 3 bases and J by 0 bases, with 14 bases between them. CDR3 coding DNA: TGTGCCAGCAGCTTGACGACAGGATCTACTAACTATGGCTACACCTTC. Translation gives CASSLTTGSTNYGYTF.

As for this clone: The same CDR3 can be traced to other DNA sequences in this sample. The J gene is TRBJ2-1, the V gene TRBV7-2, with no clear D. The CDR3 has 14 amino acids. CDR1 is SGHTA and CDR2 is FQGNSA in the germline V gene. Trimming stripped 2 bases from V and 0 bases from J, with 5 bases between. The CDR3 region has the DNA TGTGCCAGCAGCTTAACCAGCTCCTACAATGAGCAGTTCTTC. This encodes CASSLTSSYNEQFF. Looking up the rest from reference TRBV7-2 and TRBJ2-1 gives the full variable domain: GAGVSQSPSNKVTEKGKDVELRCDPISGHTALYWYRQSLGQGLEFLIYFQGNSAPDKSGLPSDRFSAERTGGSVSTLTIQRTQQEDSAVYLCASSLTSSYNEQFFGPGTRLTVL.

The chain employs TRBV2 and TRBJ1-5; 7 nucleotides line up with TRBD1. Germline CDR1 is SNHLY and CDR2 is FYNNEI. Trimming cost V 2 bases and J 2 bases; bases outside gene matches: 9. The CDR3 is 17 amino acids. The CDR3 sequence is CASSERQGEAGNQPQHF. The CDR3 DNA is TGTGCCAGCAGTGAAAGGCAGGGGGAGGCAGGCAATCAGCCCCAGCATTTT.

CDR3 loop: CSVKQGAGEKLFF. CDR3 nucleotide sequence: TGCAGCGTTAAACAGGGGGCGGGGGAAAAACTGTTTTTT. The chain couples TRBV29-1 to TRBJ1-4; 9 nucleotides agree with TRBD1. CDR1 is SQVTM and CDR2 is ANQGSEA in the germline V gene. The ends lost 5 bases at V and 8 bases at J; junction bases unmatched: 6. The CDR3 spans 13 residues. Complete variable domain (other parts from reference TRBV29-1 and TRBJ1-4): SAVISQKPSRDICQRGTSLTIQCQVDSQVTMMFWYRQQPGQSLTLIATANQGSEATYESGFVIDKFPISRPNLTFSTLTVSNMSPEDSSIYLCSVKQGAGEKLFFGSGTQLSVL.

This chain uses TRBV29-1 with TRBJ2-3; perhaps TRBD2 as D (5 bases). V lost 6 bases to trimming and J lost 0 bases, with 7 bases between them. The CDR3 runs 12 residues. The germline CDR1 and CDR2 sequences are SQVTM and ANQGSEA. CDR3 protein: CSVEGSTDTQYF. The CDR3 nucleotides read TGCAGCGTCGAGGGTAGCACAGATACGCAGTATTTT.

The chain has TRBV29-1 and TRBJ1-1; TRBD1 agrees at 7 bases. This CDR3 spans 15 amino acids. Trimming cost V 7 bases and J 3 bases; bases outside gene matches: 14. CDR1 is SQVTM and CDR2 is ANQGSEA in the germline V gene. The CDR3 DNA is TGCAGCGCCGATCCACCACAGGGGTCCTACACTGAAGCTTTCTTT. It is translated as CSADPPQGSYTEAFF. The variable domain in full, completed from reference TRBV29-1 and TRBJ1-1, reads SAVISQKPSRDICQRGTSLTIQCQVDSQVTMMFWYRQQPGQSLTLIATANQGSEATYESGFVIDKFPISRPNLTFSTLTVSNMSPEDSSIYLCSADPPQGSYTEAFFGQGTRLTVV.

The chain is built from TRBV5-1 and TRBJ2-1, with 11 positions matching TRBD2. The CDR3 runs to 14 residues. Germline CDR1 and CDR2: SGHRS and YFSETQ. After removal of 1 base from V and 8 bases from J, the junction contained 2 bases not matched to a gene. The CDR3 DNA reads TGCGCCAGCAGCTTGACTAGCGGGAGTGATGAGCAGTTCTTC. It codes for CASSLTSGSDEQFF.

The chain has TRBV19 and TRBJ2-1; D may be TRBD2 (6 bases). CDR3 length equals 16 residues. The germline V gene has CDR1 LNHDA and CDR2 SQIVND (reference sequence). V was cut by 6 bases and J by 2 bases, with 17 bases left in between. The chain's CDR3 is CASSPRRGGPYNEQFF. The CDR3 coding sequence is TGTGCCAGTAGCCCCCGGAGGGGAGGCCCCTACAATGAGCAGTTCTTC.

The chain links TRBV5-1 to TRBJ2-1; D perhaps matches TRBD2 (6 bases). Germline CDR1 is SGHRS and CDR2 is YFSETQ. With 2 bases removed from V and 4 bases from J, the gap between germline ends came to 13 bases. This CDR3 is 15 amino acids long. CDR3 bases: TGCGCCAGCAGCTTCGGGGGAGAGGGGTACAATGAGCAGTTCTTC. It yields the protein CASSFGGEGYNEQFF.

The chain recombines TRBV27 with TRBJ2-5; 7 bases are a match to TRBD1. Per germline, CDR1 MNHEY and CDR2 SMNVEV (reference sequence). Unmatched junction bases numbered 12, after V lost 7 bases and J lost 7 bases. The CDR3 runs 14 residues. The CDR3 reads CASNRRQGEGTQYF. The CDR3 DNA reads as TGTGCCAGCAATCGTCGCCAGGGGGAAGGGACCCAGTACTTC.

The V call is TRBV4-3, the J call TRBJ2-7; no definite D call. CDR3 length equals 17 residues. Germline V gene lookup returns CDR1 LGHNA and CDR2 YSLEER. Trimming cost V 2 bases and J 2 bases, with 19 bases left between them. This chain's CDR3 is CASSQFYYPREPYEQYF. Written as DNA, the CDR3 is TGCGCCAGCAGCCAATTTTATTACCCCCGCGAGCCCTACGAGCAGTACTTC.